Presented here are 20 T cell receptor beta chains from one specimen sequenced in a study of T cells in Graves' hyperthyroidism and ophthalmopathy. TCR beta CDR3 sequences were amplified from RNA transcripts. First-round RT-PCR with HTBI primers amplified the TCR CDR3 region. In TCRdb, the multiplex PCR reads were re-called with MiXCR into one record per CDR3 protein. The repertoire holds fewer than 750,000 distinct CDR3 sequences, with roughly 15% as singletons. Material for sequencing was blood. Every receptor here comes from a woman in her forties or fifties with Graves' ophthalmopathy.

This clonotype was seen only a few times. This chain uses TRBV6-1 with TRBJ2-3; 12 nucleotides match TRBD2. The CDR3 spans 14 residues. The J segment lost 4 bases and the V segment lost 8 bases, leaving 4 bases of the junction unmatched. Germline V gene sequence: CDR1 MNHNS, CDR2 SASEGT. In DNA, the CDR3 is TGTGCCAGCGGCACTAGCGGGAGGCCAGATACGCAGTATTTT. Protein sequence: CASGTSGRPDTQYF.

In its sample, this clonotype was seen a few times. The chain is built from TRBV27 and TRBJ1-2, with a possible D match to TRBD1 (6 bases). The CDR3 is made up of 16 amino acids. Trimming removed 6 bases from V and 1 base from J, with 18 bases in between. In germline, CDR1 is MNHEY, CDR2 SMNVEV (reference sequence). CDR3 in amino acids: CASSPDRSRINYGYTF. The CDR3 DNA follows: TGTGCCAGCAGCCCTGACAGGAGTCGGATTAACTATGGCTACACCTTC.

V and J are TRBV3-1 and TRBJ2-1; 7 bases align to TRBD2. Germline CDR1 is LGHDT and CDR2 is YNNKEL (reference sequence). J lost 5 bases, V lost 0 bases, and 10 bases had no gene match. The CDR3 consists of 17 residues. DNA of the CDR3: TGTGCCAGCAGCCAAGAGGCCGAGGGAGGGTTCCACAATGAGCAGTTCTTC. It encodes CASSQEAEGGFHNEQFF.

The chain links TRBV27 to TRBJ2-3, with a weak D call TRBD1 (5 bases). The V and J ends lost 5 bases and 5 bases respectively, with 14 bases between them. CDR1 and CDR2 (germline): MNHEY, SMNVEV (reference sequence). The CDR3 runs to 14 residues. The CDR3 sequence is CASSTGRVGDTQYF. The CDR3 DNA sequence: TGTGCCAGCAGTACGGGCAGGGTGGGAGATACGCAGTATTTT.

The table lists this clonotype with many counts. The rearrangement joins TRBV30 to TRBJ1-1, with D perhaps TRBD1 (6 bases). CDR3 size: 15 residues. CDR1 is GTSNPN and CDR2 is SVGIG in the germline V gene (reference sequence). Trimming cost V 2 bases and J 0 bases, with 13 bases left between them. The CDR3 DNA reads as TGTGCCTGGAGTTTCAGACAGGCCATGAACACTGAAGCTTTCTTT. Amino acid sequence: CAWSFRQAMNTEAFF.

Many counts were recorded for this clonotype. The chain employs TRBV7-9 and TRBJ2-2; TRBD2 matches 12 bases. The CDR3 spans 16 residues. J was trimmed by 3 bases and V by 5 bases; bases with no gene match: 4. The V gene's germline CDR1 is SEHNR and CDR2 FQNEAQ (reference sequence). In DNA, the CDR3 is TGTGCCAGCAGCCTAGGGACTAGCGGGTACACCGGGGAGCTGTTTTTT. Translation: CASSLGTSGYTGELFF.

This clonotype was counted at least ten times. The chain employs TRBV20-1 and TRBJ2-3, with TRBD2 identical over 7 bases. Germline CDR1 and CDR2: DFQATT and SNEGSKA (reference sequence). Germline trimming cut 0 bases from V and 1 base from J; bases unmatched to any gene: 1. The CDR3 runs 14 residues. CDR3 coding DNA: TGCAGTGCTAGAGATACTAGCGGCACAGATACGCAGTATTTT. This translates into CSARDTSGTDTQYF.

This clonotype was observed at least ten times. CDR3 nucleotides: TGCGCCAGCAGCCCCAGACTAGAGTGGACAGATACGCAGTATTTT. Residues: CASSPRLEWTDTQYF. The gene calls are TRBV5-1 and TRBJ2-3; D possibly corresponds to TRBD2 (6 bases). This CDR3 is 15 amino acids long. Trimming pared 4 bases from V and 3 bases from J, leaving 15 bases between. From germline, CDR1 is SGHRS and CDR2 YFSETQ.

The chain is built from TRBV5-1 and TRBJ2-7; 9 bases are shared with TRBD1. Germline CDR1 and CDR2: SGHRS and YFSETQ. The CDR3 spans 14 residues. Trimming removed 2 bases from V and 2 bases from J; junction bases left unmatched: 2. CDR3 DNA sequence: TGCGCCAGCAGCTTCAACAGGGGGCCCTACGAGCAGTACTTC. It specifies CASSFNRGPYEQYF. Full variable domain (rest looked up from reference TRBV5-1 and TRBJ2-7): KAGVTQTPRYLIKTRGQQVTLSCSPISGHRSVSWYQQTPGQGLQFLFEYFSETQRNKGNFPGRFSGRQFSNSRSEMNVSTLELGDSALYLCASSFNRGPYEQYFGPGTRLTVT.

Comments on this clonotype: The final CDR3 position lacks the conserved phenylalanine or tryptophan, pointing to a likely read error. The chain couples TRBV19 to TRBJ1-1, with D perhaps matching TRBD1 (5 bases). Between the trimmed V and J ends, which lost 4 bases and 4 bases, there was a span of 16 bases. The CDR3 consists of 15 residues. Looked up from germline, CDR1 is LNHDA and CDR2 is SQIVND (reference sequence). CDR3 sequence (DNA): TGTGCCAGTAGTACCTCTTTAGCAGGGACCACTGAAGCTTTCCTT. Translation: CASSTSLAGTTEAFL.

This clonotype was counted at least ten times. The V and J genes are TRBV30 and TRBJ2-3, with TRBD1 identical over 8 bases. The V gene's germline CDR1 is GTSNPN and CDR2 SVGIG (reference sequence). With 7 bases clipped from V and 6 bases from J, the junction kept 9 bases outside the gene matches. This CDR3 has 13 residues. The CDR3 here is CASEQGGSDTQYF. The CDR3 DNA sequence: TGTGCCTCCGAACAGGGGGGTTCGGATACGCAGTATTTT.

This clonotype was counted ten times or more. The chain employs TRBV12-3 or TRBV12-4 and TRBJ2-1; TRBD2 agrees at 14 bases. The junction had 3 bases not matched to a gene; V was cut back by 2 bases and J by 12 bases. There are 14 residues in the CDR3. The CDR3: CASSLSGTSGRQFF. The DNA of the CDR3 is TGTGCCAGCAGTTTATCCGGGACTAGCGGGAGGCAGTTCTTC.

The V gene is TRBV28, the J gene TRBJ2-4; a possible D gene is TRBD1 (6 bases). This CDR3 spans 14 amino acids. The V and J ends lost 1 base and 9 bases respectively, with 13 bases between them. Germline values: CDR1 MDHEN, CDR2 SYDVKM. CDR3 in amino acids: CASSLYSLGGIQYF. In nucleotides, the CDR3 is TGTGCCAGCAGTTTATATTCGCTAGGGGGCATTCAGTACTTC.

This clonotype was observed at least ten times. The chain recombines TRBV27 with TRBJ2-3; 12 positions match TRBD2. Trimming at V came to 4 bases and at J to 2 bases, leaving 7 bases not matched to a gene. This CDR3 region has 17 residues. Germline CDR1 is MNHEY and CDR2 is SMNVEV (reference sequence). CDR3 amino acids: CASSSRTSGKHTDTQYF. The CDR3 DNA follows: TGTGCCAGCAGTTCCCGGACTAGCGGGAAACACACAGATACGCAGTATTTT.

Written as DNA, the CDR3 is TGCAGTGCTAGTACAGGGGCAGATACGCAGTATTTT. This encodes CSASTGADTQYF. The V and J genes are TRBV20-1 and TRBJ2-3; 7 bases line up with TRBD1. V lost 3 bases and J lost 4; bases outside the gene matches: 1. Germline values: CDR1 DFQATT, CDR2 SNEGSKA (reference sequence). This CDR3 has 12 amino acids.

This clonotype was recorded once. Just one base apart from a much larger clone, this may be a read error. The chain links TRBV18 to TRBJ2-1; 7 bases are shared with TRBD1. V was clipped by 1 base and J by 8 bases; unmatched bases: 5. The CDR3 contains 14 residues. Germline CDR1 and CDR2: KGHSH and LQKENI. CDR3 in amino acids: CASSPQQGTYEQFF. The CDR3 nucleotides are TGTGCCAGCTCACCACAACAGGGGACGTATGAGCAGTTCTTC.

V is TRBV7-9 and J is TRBJ2-2, with D uncertain. Germline assignment: CDR1 SEHNR and CDR2 FQNEAQ (reference sequence). This CDR3 region has 13 residues. V shed 7 bases and J shed 7 bases, with 13 bases lying between them. The chain's CDR3 is CASTTVGHGELFF. CDR3 coding DNA: TGTGCCAGCACCACCGTCGGTCACGGGGAGCTGTTTTTT. Combining the CDR3 with reference TRBV7-9 and TRBJ2-2 gives the whole variable domain DTGVSQNPRHKITKRGQNVTFRCDPISEHNRLYWYRQTLGQGPEFLTYFQNEAQLEKSRLLSDRFSAERPKGSFSTLEIQRTEQGDSAMYLCASTTVGHGELFFGEGSRLTVL.

This sequence joins TRBV20-1 and TRBJ1-6; TRBD1 aligns across 8 bases. V lost 5 bases to trimming and J lost 0 bases; unmatched junction nucleotides: 6. The CDR3 loop spans 16 amino acids. Per germline, CDR1 DFQATT and CDR2 SNEGSKA (reference sequence). In nucleotides, the CDR3 is TGCAGTGCTTCCCGACAGGGGATCTCCTATAATTCACCCCTCCACTTT. Translating it yields CSASRQGISYNSPLHF.

This clonotype was observed a handful of times. A much larger clonotype is one base distant, so this may be a read error. Since no conserved phenylalanine or tryptophan closes the CDR3, a read error is the likely cause. J is TRBJ2-2 and V is TRBV7-3; 9 nucleotides agree with TRBD2. CDR1 and CDR2 from the germline V gene are SGHTA and FQGTGA. Trimming at V came to 1 base and at J to 8 bases, leaving 8 bases not matched to a gene. The CDR3 covers 16 residues. In DNA, the CDR3 is TGTGCCAGCAGCTTAAGTCGGCTAGCGGGAACAGGGGAGCTGTTTTGT. Protein sequence: CASSLSRLAGTGELFC.

A word on this clonotype: A read error may produce the germline difference seen at one junction end. The CDR3 here is CASGLAYEGLDF. CDR3 bases: TGTGCTAGTGGTTTGGCCTACGAAGGATTGGACTTC. V gene TRBV12-5 combines with J gene TRBJ2-5; no reliable D call. Germline CDR1 and CDR2: LGHNT and FRNRAP. The CDR3 totals 12 residues.